Described below is a single T cell receptor (beta chain) sequence and its context. What antigen it recognizes has not been identified. No base quality values were provided; no much bigger clone lies one nucleotide off. For memory conventional CD4 T cells, the sort was based on CD4+ CD45RA- CD25- cells. Tumor-draining lymph nodes were classified as non-invaded or invaded according to the absence or presence of metastatic tumor cells. Before staining and sorting, a Miltenyi Pan T Cell isolation kit was used to pre-enrich the T cells. Immunohistochemistry for estrogen receptor, progesterone receptor, HER2 and Ki-67 was used to characterize primary tumors. Fresh surgical tissue was processed within a few hours after surgery by being cut into small fragments. Tissue fragments were enzymatically digested with Liberase TL plus DNase for about 22 minutes and were then filtered through a 40-micrometer strainer. After DAPI live/dead staining, sorting was performed on a BD FACS Aria II with about 96-99% purity. Sorted cells were lysed in TCL buffer, and RNA was purified using a Norgen Single Cell RNA purification kit that included DNase treatment.

The data derive from a study of draining lymph node invasion in breast cancer (dated by TCRdb to the early 2020s). In terms of the full investigation: Metastasis in lymph nodes was diagnosed using histology and cytokeratin immunohistochemistry and was confirmed with EpCAM/CD45 flow cytometry. A separate targeted assay used bulk TCR-beta CDR3 sequencing to compare sorted memory regulatory T cells with memory conventional CD4 T cells across breast cancer tissues. From each patient, matched non-invaded and tumor-invaded tumor-draining lymph nodes and the primary tumor were collected, and both Treg and Tconv subsets were profiled. In the separate targeted TCR sequencing, lymph nodes from five or six patients were covered, and primary tumors were sequenced for three of those patients.

Receptor libraries were prepared by bulk RNA-seq. The sequencing machine was an Illumina HiSeq 2500. As for the original processing: For the separate targeted TCR-seq dataset, MiXCR version 2.1.5 with default parameters extracted and quantified CDR3 sequences from raw reads. The separate targeted TCR-seq dataset defined each TCR-beta clone by its combination of V gene, J gene and CDR3 sequence. In the separate targeted TCR-seq dataset, clones with fewer than three counts were removed, then only the 90% most strongly expressed clones per sample were retained. For each tissue in the separate targeted TCR-seq dataset, Treg-Tconv overlap was calculated by dividing the number of shared clones by the total number of Treg clones and multiplying by 100. In-frame beta chains were kept once TCRdb had trimmed the public reads at Q25 with fastp and called clones with MiXCR. Duplicate CDR3 protein sequences are folded into a single record with the most common DNA and genes. Here the V and J calls rest on TCRdb's processing, not on the authors' analysis. This sample is represented by several thousand distinct CDR3 sequences; over 65% of them were singletons. The top ten constitute about 1.8% of the sample.

Paper-wide results and their limitations: Per tissue, roughly 14-25% of Treg TCRs were found to be shared with Tconvs, and this sharing was interpreted as suggesting peripheral Treg induction. Tracking the tumor top-100 clones was possible in just a couple of patients. TCRs shared between Treg and Tconv subsets were regarded as suggestive, but not proof, of a common clonal origin. The data could not resolve whether Treg conversion took place in a given organ or whether converted Tregs recirculated between nodes and tumor. In the targeted TCR-seq data, Tregs appeared to be more clonally expanded than Tconvs in all tissues, and lower diversity was found for both subsets in tumor than in lymph nodes. Some clones from the top 100 tumor clones were found in both invaded and non-invaded nodes, which suggests recirculation between the tumor and the draining nodes.

The junction carries 8 bases between V and J, which are trimmed by 2 bases and 3 bases respectively. From the cysteine up to the phenylalanine, the CDR3 has a length of 13 residues. Just the 39-base CDR3 DNA is kept, in frame starting at base 1. The V and J segments used are TRBV12-3 or TRBV12-4 and TRBJ2-7; no D gene is confidently identified. The sequenced sample was sorted memory CD4+ effector T cells from a lymph node. The sample's cell subset or site label, in plain terms: CD45RA-negative sorted CD4+ T cells (memory Tconv or effector/memory Treg). The clonotype originates from a female donor with luminal breast cancer. The CDR3 protein is CASSLWGSYEQYF. The nucleotide sequence is TGTGCCAGCAGTTTATGGGGTAGCTACGAGCAGTACTTC.